The rows below give T cell receptor beta chains drawn from one sample of a study of cytomegalovirus exposure and HLA in healthy donors. Libraries were prepared by immunoSEQ multiplex PCR; TCRdb keeps only in-frame clonotypes and omits some of them. The sample contains 180,000 or so clones, 82% of which appear only once. The material sequenced was PBMCs. Receptors were obtained from a man aged 40-49 years in good health and CMV-seronegative. CDR3s include the opening cysteine and the closing phenylalanine or tryptophan. The D gene is left open where the match is weak. Expanded clones get a size class; other rows say once, few or many, or leave the size out.

size	length	V	J	D	DNA	CDR3
few	15	TRBV2	TRBJ2-2	NA	TGTGCCACGGCGAGGAGGACGGGCGGTGGTGGGGAGCTGTTTTTT	CATARRTGGGGELFF
once	14	TRBV6-5	TRBJ2-7	NA	TGTGCCAGCAGCCCCCGCGTATACTCCTACGAGCAGTACTTC	CASSPRVYSYEQYF
NA	15	TRBV2	TRBJ1-3	NA	TGTGCCAGCGGGAGCGGGGGGCTATCTGGAAACACCATATATTTT	CASGSGGLSGNTIYF
NA	12	TRBV30	TRBJ1-2	NA	TGTGCCTGGAGTACAGGACAGTACGGCTACACCTTC	CAWSTGQYGYTF
NA	12	TRBV5-4	TRBJ1-1	NA	TGTGCCAGCGGCAGGGCGGACACTGAAGCTTTCTTT	CASGRADTEAFF
NA	13	TRBV19	TRBJ1-2	NA	TGTGCCAGTAGTTGGGCAGCTAACTATGGCTACACCTTC	CASSWAANYGYTF
NA	16	TRBV15	TRBJ2-5	TRBD1	TGTGCCACCAGCAGAGGGACAGGGGACCCACAAGAGACCCAGTACTTC	CATSRGTGDPQETQYF
NA	14	TRBV27	TRBJ1-1	NA	TGTGCCAGCAGTTTTTACGGCTACTACGCTGAAGCTTTCTTT	CASSFYGYYAEAFF
NA	13	TRBV29-1	TRBJ1-1	TRBD1	TGCAGCGCGGAGGACAGGGGGCCCACTGAAGCTTTCTTT	CSAEDRGPTEAFF
once	15	TRBV19	TRBJ1-1	NA	TGTGCCAGTAGTGACCAAACAGGGTCTGGCACTGAAGCTTTCTTT	CASSDQTGSGTEAFF
NA	13	TRBV27	TRBJ2-5	NA	TGTGCCAGCAGCCGCGCCCATCAAGAGACCCAGTACTTC	CASSRAHQETQYF